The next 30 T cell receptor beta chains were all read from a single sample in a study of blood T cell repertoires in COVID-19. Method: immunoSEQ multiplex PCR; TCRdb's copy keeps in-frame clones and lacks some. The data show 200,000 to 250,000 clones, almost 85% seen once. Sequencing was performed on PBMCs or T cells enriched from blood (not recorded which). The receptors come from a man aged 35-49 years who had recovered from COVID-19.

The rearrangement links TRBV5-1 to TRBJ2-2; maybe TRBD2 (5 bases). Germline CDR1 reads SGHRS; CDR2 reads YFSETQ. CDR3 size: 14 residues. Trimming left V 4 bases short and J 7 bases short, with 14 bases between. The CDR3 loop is CASSPGPGGGELFF. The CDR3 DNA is TGCGCCAGCAGCCCTGGACCCGGAGGCGGGGAGCTGTTTTTT.

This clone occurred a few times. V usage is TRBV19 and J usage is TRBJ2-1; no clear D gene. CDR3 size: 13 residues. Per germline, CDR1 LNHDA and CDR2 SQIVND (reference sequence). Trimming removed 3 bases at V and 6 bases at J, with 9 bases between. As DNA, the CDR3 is TGTGCCAGTAGTATCCCGCCAGGCAATGAGCAGTTCTTC. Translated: CASSIPPGNEQFF. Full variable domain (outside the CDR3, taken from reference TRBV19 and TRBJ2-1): DGGITQSPKYLFRKEGQNVTLSCEQNLNHDAMYWYRQDPGQGLRLIYYSQIVNDFQKGDIAEGYSVSREKKESFPLTVTSAQKNPTAFYLCASSIPPGNEQFFGPGTRLTVL.

Written as DNA, the CDR3 is TGTGCCAGCAGCTTGGGGACAGGGGGTCAGCCCCAGCATTTT. It encodes CASSLGTGGQPQHF. The rearrangement links TRBV5-4 to TRBJ1-5, with TRBD1 identical over 10 bases. This CDR3 contains 14 residues. V lost 0 bases and J lost 6; bases outside the gene matches: 0. CDR1 and CDR2 (germline): SGHNT, YYREEE (reference sequence). Complete variable domain (other parts from reference TRBV5-4 and TRBJ1-5): ETGVTQSPTHLIKTRGQQVTLRCSSQSGHNTVSWYQQALGQGPQFIFQYYREEENGRGNFPPRFSGLQFPNYSSELNVNALELDDSALYLCASSLGTGGQPQHFGDGTRLSIL.

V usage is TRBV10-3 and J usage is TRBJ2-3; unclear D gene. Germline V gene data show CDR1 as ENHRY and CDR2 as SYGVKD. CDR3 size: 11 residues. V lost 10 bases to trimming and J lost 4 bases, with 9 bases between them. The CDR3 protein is CATLQSDTQYF. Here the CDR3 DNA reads TGTGCCACCTTACAGTCAGATACGCAGTATTTT.

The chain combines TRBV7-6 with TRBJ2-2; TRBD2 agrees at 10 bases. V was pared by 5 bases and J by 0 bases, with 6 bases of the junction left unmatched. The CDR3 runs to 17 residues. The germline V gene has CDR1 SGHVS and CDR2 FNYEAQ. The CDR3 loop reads CASSTGLAAANTGELFF. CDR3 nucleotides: TGTGCCAGCAGCACAGGACTAGCGGCAGCGAACACCGGGGAGCTGTTTTTT.

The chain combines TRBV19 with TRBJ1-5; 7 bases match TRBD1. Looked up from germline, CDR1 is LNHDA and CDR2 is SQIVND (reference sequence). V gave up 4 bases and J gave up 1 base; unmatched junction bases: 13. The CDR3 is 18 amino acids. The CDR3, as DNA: TGTGCCAGTAGTAACGAGGGGGCGCGAGGCGGGAGCAATCAGCCCCAGCATTTT. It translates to CASSNEGARGGSNQPQHF. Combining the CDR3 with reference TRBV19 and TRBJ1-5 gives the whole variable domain DGGITQSPKYLFRKEGQNVTLSCEQNLNHDAMYWYRQDPGQGLRLIYYSQIVNDFQKGDIAEGYSVSREKKESFPLTVTSAQKNPTAFYLCASSNEGARGGSNQPQHFGDGTRLSIL.

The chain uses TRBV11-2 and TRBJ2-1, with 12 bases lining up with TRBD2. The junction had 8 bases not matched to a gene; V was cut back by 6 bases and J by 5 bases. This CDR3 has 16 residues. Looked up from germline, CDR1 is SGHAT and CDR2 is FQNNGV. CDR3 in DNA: TGTGCCAGCAGTCACGAAGGACTAGCGGGAAACAATGAGCAGTTCTTC. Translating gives CASSHEGLAGNNEQFF.

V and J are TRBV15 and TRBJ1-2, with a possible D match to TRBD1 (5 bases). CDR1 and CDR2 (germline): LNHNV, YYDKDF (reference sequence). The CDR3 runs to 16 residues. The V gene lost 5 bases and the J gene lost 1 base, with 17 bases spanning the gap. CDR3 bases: TGTGCCACCAGCCCCGGGGGGACGGATGATAACTATGGCTACACCTTC. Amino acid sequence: CATSPGGTDDNYGYTF.

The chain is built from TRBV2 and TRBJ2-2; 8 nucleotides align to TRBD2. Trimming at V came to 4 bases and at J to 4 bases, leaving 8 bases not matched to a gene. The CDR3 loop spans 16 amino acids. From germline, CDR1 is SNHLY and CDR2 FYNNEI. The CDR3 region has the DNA TGTGCCAGCAGTGGTACCGGGACTAGGTCCACCGGGGAGCTGTTTTTT. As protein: CASSGTGTRSTGELFF.

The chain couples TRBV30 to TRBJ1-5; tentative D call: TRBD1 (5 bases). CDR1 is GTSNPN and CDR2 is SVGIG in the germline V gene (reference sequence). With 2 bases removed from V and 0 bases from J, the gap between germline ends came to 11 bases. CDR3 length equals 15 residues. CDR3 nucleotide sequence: TGTGCCTGGAGTCAGGGAGGGACTAGCAATCAGCCCCAGCATTTT. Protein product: CAWSQGGTSNQPQHF.

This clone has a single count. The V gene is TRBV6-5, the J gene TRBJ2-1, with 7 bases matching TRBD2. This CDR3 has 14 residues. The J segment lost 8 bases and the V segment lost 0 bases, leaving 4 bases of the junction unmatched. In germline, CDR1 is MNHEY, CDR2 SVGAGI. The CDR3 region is CASSYSGGVYEQFF. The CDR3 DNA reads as TGTGCCAGCAGTTACTCGGGAGGGGTCTATGAGCAGTTCTTC.

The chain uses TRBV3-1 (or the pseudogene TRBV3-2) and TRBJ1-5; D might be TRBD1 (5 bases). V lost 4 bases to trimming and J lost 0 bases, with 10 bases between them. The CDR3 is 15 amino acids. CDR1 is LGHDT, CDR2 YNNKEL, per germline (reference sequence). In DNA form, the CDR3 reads TGTGCCAGCAGCCTTGGGGCTAATAGCAATCAGCCCCAGCATTTT. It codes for CASSLGANSNQPQHF.

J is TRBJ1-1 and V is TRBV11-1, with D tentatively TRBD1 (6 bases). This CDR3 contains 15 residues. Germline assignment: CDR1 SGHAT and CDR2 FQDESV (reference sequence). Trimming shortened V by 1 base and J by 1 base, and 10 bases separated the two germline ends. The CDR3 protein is CASSLGGGENTEAFF. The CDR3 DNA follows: TGTGCCAGCAGCTTAGGAGGGGGAGAGAACACTGAAGCTTTCTTT. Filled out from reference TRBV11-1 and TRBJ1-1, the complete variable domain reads EAEVAQSPRYKITEKSQAVAFWCDPISGHATLYWYRQILGQGPELLVQFQDESVVDDSQLPKDRFSAERLKGVDSTLKIQPAELGDSAMYLCASSLGGGENTEAFFGQGTRLTVV.

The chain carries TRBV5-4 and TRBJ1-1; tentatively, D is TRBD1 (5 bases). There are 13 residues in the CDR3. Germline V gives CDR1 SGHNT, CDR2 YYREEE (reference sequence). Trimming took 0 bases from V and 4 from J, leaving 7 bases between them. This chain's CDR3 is CASSLERGTEAFF. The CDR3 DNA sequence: TGTGCCAGCAGCTTGGAAAGGGGCACTGAAGCTTTCTTT. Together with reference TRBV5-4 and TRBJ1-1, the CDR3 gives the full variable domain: ETGVTQSPTHLIKTRGQQVTLRCSSQSGHNTVSWYQQALGQGPQFIFQYYREEENGRGNFPPRFSGLQFPNYSSELNVNALELDDSALYLCASSLERGTEAFFGQGTRLTVV.

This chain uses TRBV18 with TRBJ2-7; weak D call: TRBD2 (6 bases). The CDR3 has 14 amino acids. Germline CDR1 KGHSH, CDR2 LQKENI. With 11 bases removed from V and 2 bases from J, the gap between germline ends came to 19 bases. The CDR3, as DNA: TGTGCCGGGGGGAAGAGTGGGTCGACCTACGAGCAGTACTTC. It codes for CAGGKSGSTYEQYF.

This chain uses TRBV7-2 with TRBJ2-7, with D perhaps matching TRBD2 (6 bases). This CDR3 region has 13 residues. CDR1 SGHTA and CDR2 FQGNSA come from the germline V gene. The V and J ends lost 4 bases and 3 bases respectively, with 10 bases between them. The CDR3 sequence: CASSWRGGYEQYF. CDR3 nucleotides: TGTGCCAGCAGCTGGCGGGGCGGCTACGAGCAGTACTTC.

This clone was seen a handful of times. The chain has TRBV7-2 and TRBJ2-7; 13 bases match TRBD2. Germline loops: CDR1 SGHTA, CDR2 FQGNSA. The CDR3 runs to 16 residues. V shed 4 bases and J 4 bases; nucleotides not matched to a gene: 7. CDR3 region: CASSSRTSGSGYEQYF. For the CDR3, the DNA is TGTGCCAGCAGCTCGAGGACTAGCGGGAGTGGTTACGAGCAGTACTTC.

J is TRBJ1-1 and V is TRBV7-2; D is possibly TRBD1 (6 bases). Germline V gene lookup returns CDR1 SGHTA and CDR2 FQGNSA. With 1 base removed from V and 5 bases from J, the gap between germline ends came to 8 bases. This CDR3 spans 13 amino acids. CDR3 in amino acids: CASSLDRETEAFF. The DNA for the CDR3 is TGTGCCAGCAGCTTAGACAGGGAAACTGAAGCTTTCTTT.

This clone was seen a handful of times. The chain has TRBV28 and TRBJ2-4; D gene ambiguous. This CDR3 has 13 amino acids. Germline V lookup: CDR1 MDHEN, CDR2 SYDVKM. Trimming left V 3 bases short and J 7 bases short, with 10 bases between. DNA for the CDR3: TGTGCCAGCAGTTTTCTCGCTACCAACATTCAGTACTTC. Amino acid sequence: CASSFLATNIQYF.

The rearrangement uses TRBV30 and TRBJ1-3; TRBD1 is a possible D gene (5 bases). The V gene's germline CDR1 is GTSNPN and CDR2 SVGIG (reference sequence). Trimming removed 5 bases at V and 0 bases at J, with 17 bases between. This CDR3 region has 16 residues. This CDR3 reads CAWSGGTLSSGNTIYF. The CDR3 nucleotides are TGTGCCTGGTCCGGGGGGACCCTGAGCTCTGGAAACACCATATATTTT.

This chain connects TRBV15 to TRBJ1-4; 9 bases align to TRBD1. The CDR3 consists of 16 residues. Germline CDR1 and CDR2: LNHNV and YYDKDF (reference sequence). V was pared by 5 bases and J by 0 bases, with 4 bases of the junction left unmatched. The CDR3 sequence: CATSPGQGPTNEKLFF. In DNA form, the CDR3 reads TGTGCCACCAGCCCAGGACAGGGGCCAACTAATGAAAAACTGTTTTTT.

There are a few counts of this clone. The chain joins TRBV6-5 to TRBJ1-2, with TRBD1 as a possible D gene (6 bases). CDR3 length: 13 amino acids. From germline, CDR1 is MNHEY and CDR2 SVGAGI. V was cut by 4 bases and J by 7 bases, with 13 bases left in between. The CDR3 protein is CASSFGGATGYTF. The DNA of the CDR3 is TGTGCCAGCAGTTTCGGGGGGGCTACTGGCTACACCTTC.

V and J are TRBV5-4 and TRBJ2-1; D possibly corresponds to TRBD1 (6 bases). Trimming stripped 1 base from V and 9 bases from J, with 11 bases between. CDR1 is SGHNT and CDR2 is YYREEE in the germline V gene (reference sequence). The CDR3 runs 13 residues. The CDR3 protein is CASSLRQAGEQFF. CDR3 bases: TGTGCCAGCAGCTTGAGACAGGCTGGTGAGCAGTTCTTC.

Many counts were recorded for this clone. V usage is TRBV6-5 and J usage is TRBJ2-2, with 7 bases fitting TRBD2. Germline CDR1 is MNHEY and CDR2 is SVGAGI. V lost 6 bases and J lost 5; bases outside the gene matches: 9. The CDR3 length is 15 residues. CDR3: CASRVSGLSTGELFF. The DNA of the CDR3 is TGTGCCAGCAGGGTTAGCGGGCTGAGTACCGGGGAGCTGTTTTTT.

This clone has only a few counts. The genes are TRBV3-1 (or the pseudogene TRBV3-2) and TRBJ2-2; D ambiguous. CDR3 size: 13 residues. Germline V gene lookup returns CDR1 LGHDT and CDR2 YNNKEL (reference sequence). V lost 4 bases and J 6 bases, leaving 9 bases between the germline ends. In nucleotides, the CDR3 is TGTGCCAGCAGCCTCGTCCAGTCCGGGGAGCTGTTTTTT. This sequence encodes CASSLVQSGELFF.

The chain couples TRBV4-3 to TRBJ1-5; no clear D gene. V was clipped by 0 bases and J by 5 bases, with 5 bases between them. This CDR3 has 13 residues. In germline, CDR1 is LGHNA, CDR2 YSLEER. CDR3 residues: CASSQDRYQPQHF. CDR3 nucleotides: TGCGCCAGCAGCCAAGACAGATATCAGCCCCAGCATTTT.

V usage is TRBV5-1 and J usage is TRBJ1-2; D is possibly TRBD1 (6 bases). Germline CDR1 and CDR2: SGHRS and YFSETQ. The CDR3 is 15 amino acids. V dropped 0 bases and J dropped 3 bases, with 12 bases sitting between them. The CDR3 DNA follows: TGCGCCAGCAGCTTGGACAGGGTAGGGGACTATGGCTACACCTTC. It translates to CASSLDRVGDYGYTF.

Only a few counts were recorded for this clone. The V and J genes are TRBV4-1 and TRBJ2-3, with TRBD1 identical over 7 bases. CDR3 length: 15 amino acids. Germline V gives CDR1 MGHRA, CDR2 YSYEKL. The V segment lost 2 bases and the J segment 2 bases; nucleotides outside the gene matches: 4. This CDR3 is CASSQRTGLTDTQYF. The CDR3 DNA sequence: TGCGCCAGCAGCCAACGGACAGGTCTCACAGATACGCAGTATTTT.

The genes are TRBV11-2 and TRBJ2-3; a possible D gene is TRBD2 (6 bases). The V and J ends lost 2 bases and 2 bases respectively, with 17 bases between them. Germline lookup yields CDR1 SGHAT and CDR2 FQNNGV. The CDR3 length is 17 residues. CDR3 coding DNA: TGTGCCAGCAGCTTACGAAGGGGTGGCGGGACCACAGATACGCAGTATTTT. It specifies CASSLRRGGGTTDTQYF.

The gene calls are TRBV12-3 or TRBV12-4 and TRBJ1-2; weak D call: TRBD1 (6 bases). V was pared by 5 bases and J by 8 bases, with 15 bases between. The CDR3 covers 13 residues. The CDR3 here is CASSRSGGGGYTF. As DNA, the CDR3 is TGTGCCAGCAGTCGCTCGGGGGGCGGCGGCTACACCTTC.